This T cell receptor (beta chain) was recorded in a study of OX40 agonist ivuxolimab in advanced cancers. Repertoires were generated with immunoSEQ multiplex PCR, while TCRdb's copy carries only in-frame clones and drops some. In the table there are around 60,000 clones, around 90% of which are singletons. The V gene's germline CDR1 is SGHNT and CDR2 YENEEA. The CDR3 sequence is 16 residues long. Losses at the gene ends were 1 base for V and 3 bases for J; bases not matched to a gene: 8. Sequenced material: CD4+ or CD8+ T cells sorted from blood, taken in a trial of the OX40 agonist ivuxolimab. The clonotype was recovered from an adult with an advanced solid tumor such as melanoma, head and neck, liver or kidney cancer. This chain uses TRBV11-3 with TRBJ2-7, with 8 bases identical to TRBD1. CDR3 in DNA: TGTGCCAGCAGCTTAGGAGGGACAGGTCCATTCTACGAGCAGTACTTC. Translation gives CASSLGGTGPFYEQYF.